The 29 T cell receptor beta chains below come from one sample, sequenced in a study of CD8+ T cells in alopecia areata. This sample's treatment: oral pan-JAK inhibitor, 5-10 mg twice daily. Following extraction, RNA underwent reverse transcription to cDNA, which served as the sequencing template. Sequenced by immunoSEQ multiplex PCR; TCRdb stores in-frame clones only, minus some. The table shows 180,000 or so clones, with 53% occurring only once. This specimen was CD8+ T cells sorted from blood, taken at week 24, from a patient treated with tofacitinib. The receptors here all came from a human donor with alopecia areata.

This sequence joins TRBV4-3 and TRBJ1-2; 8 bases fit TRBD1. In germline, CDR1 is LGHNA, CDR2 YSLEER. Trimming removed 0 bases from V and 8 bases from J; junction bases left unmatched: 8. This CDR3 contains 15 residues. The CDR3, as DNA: TGCGCCAGCAGCCAAGATAGGGGGACAGGTGCCGGCTACACCTTC. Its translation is CASSQDRGTGAGYTF.

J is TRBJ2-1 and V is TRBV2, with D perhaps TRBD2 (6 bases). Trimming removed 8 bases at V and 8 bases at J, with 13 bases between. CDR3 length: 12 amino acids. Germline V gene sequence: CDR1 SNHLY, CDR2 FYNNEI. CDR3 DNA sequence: TGTGCCAGCTTGGGACTCCTCGATGAGCAGTTCTTC. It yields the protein CASLGLLDEQFF.

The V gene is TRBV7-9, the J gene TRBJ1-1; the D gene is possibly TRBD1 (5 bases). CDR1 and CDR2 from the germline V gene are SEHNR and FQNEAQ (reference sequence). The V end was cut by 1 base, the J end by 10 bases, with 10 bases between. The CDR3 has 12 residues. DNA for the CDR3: TGTGCCAGCAGCTTAGGATCTAGGGGAGCTTTCTTT. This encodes CASSLGSRGAFF.

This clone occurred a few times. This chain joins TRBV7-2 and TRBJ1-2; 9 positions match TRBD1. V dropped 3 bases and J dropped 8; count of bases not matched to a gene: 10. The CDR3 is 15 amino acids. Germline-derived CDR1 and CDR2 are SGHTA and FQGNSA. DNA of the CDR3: TGTGCCAGCAGCTTGGGACAGGGTTTTCGAGCGGGCTACACCTTC. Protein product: CASSLGQGFRAGYTF.

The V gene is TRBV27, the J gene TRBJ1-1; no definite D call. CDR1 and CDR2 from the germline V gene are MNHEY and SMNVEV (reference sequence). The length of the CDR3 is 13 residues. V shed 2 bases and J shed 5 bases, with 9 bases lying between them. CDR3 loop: CASSLNRGTEAFF. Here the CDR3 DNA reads TGTGCCAGCAGTTTAAATCGAGGGACTGAAGCTTTCTTT.

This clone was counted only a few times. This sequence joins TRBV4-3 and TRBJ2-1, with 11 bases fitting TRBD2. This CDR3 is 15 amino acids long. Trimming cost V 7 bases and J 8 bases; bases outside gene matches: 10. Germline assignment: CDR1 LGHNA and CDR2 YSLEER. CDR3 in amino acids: CASTLSGLAGDEQFF. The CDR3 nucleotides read TGCGCCAGCACCCTTTCAGGACTAGCGGGCGATGAGCAGTTCTTC.

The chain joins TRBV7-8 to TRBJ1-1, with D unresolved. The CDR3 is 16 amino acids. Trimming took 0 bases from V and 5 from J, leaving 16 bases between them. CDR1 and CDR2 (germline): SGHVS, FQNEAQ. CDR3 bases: TGTGCCAGCAGCTTAGCGCGTTGGGCGGAGAGGACTGAAGCTTTCTTT. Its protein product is CASSLARWAERTEAFF. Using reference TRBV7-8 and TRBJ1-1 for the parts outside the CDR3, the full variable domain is GAGVSQSPRYKVAKRGQDVALRCDPISGHVSLFWYQQALGQGPEFLTYFQNEAQLDKSGLPSDRFFAERPEGSVSTLKIQRTQQEDSAVYLCASSLARWAERTEAFFGQGTRLTVV.

The CDR3 nucleotides read TGTGCCAGCAGCCCTAGCGGTAGCTCCTACAATGAGCAGTTCTTC. It codes for CASSPSGSSYNEQFF. This sequence joins TRBV5-4 and TRBJ2-1, with 7 bases that match TRBD2. This CDR3 spans 15 amino acids. The germline V gene encodes CDR1 SGHNT and CDR2 YYREEE (reference sequence). After removal of 4 bases from V and 0 bases from J, the junction contained 4 bases not matched to a gene.

The chain's CDR3 is CAISDGLAETQYF. The DNA of the CDR3 is TGTGCCATCAGTGACGGGCTAGCGGAGACCCAGTACTTC. V gene TRBV10-3 combines with J gene TRBJ2-5; D is possibly TRBD2 (6 bases). This CDR3 has 13 residues. Trimming pared 3 bases from V and 5 bases from J, leaving 10 bases between. Germline assignment: CDR1 ENHRY and CDR2 SYGVKD.

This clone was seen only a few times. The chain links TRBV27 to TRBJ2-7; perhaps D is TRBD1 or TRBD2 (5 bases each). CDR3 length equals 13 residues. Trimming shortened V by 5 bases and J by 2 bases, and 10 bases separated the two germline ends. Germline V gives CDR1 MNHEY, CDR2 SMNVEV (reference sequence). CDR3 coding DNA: TGTGCCAGCAGTCGGGGCCGAGCCTACGAGCAGTACTTC. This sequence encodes CASSRGRAYEQYF.

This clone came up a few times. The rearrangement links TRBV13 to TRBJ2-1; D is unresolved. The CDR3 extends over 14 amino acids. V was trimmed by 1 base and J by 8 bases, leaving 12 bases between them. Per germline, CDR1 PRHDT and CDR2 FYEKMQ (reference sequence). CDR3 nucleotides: TGTGCCAGCAGCTTAGTAACTCACAAAGATGAGCAGTTCTTC. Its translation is CASSLVTHKDEQFF.

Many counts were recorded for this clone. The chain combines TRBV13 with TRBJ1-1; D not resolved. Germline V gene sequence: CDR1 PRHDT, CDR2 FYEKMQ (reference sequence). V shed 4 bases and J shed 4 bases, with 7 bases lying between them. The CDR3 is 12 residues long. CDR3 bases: TGTGCCAGCAGCTCCGAATCCACTGAAGCTTTCTTT. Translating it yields CASSSESTEAFF.

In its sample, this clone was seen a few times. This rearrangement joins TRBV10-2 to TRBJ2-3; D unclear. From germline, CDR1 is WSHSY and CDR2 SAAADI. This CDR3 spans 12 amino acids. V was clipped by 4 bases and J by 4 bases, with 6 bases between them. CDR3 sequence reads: CASSVSPDTQYF. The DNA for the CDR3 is TGCGCCAGCAGTGTCAGCCCAGATACGCAGTATTTT.

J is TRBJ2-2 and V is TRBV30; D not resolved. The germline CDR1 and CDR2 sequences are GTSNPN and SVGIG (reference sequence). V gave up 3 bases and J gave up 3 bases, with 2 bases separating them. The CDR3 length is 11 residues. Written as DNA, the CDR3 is TGTGCCTGGAGCCACACCGGGGAGCTGTTTTTT. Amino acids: CAWSHTGELFF. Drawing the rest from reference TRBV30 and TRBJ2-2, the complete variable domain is SQTIHQWPATLVQPVGSPLSLECTVEGTSNPNLYWYRQAAGRGLQLLFYSVGIGQISSEVPQNLSASRPQDRQFILSSKKLLLSDSGFYLCAWSHTGELFFGEGSRLTVL.

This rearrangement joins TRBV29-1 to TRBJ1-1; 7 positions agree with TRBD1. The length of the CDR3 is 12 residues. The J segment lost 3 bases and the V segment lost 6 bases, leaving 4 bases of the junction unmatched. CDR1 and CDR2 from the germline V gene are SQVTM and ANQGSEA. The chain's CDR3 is CSVRTGDTEAFF. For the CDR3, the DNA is TGCAGCGTGAGGACAGGAGACACTGAAGCTTTCTTT.

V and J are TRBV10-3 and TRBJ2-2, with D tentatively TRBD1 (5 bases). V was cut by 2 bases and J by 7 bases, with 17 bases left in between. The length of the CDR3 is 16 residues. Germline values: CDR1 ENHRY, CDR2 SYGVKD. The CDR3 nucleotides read TGTGCCATCAGTGAGGCCCGTGGCAGGGAAAACGGGGAGCTGTTTTTT. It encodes CAISEARGRENGELFF.

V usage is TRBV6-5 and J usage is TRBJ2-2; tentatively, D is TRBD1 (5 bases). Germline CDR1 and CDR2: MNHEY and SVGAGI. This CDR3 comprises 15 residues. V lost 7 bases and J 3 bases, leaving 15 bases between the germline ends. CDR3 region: CASTTGQTHTGELFF. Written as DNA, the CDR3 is TGTGCCAGCACCACTGGACAAACTCACACCGGGGAGCTGTTTTTT.

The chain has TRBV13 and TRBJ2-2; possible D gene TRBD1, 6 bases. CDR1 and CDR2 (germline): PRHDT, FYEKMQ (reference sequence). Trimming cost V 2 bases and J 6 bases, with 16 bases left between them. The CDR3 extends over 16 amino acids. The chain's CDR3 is CASSLLTGNRAGELFF. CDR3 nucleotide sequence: TGTGCCAGCAGCTTACTTACAGGGAACAGAGCCGGGGAGCTGTTTTTT.

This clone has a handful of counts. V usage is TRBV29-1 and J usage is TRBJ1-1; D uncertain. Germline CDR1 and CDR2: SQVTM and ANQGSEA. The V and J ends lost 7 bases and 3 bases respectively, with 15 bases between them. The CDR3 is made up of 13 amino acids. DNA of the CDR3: TGCAGCGACACTGCTGGAGCGGACACTGAAGCTTTCTTT. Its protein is CSDTAGADTEAFF.

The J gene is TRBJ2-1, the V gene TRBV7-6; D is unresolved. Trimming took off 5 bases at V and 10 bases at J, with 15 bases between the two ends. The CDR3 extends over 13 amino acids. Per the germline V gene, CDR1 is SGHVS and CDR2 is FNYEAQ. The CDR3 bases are TGTGCCAGCAGCCCAACTAAAGCAGGAGAGCAGTTCTTC. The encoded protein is CASSPTKAGEQFF.

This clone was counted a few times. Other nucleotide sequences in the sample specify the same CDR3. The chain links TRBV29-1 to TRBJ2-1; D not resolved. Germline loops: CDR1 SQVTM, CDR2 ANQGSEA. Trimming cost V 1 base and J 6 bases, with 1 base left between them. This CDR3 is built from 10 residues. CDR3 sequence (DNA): TGCAGCGTTGAAGGCAATGAGCAGTTCTTC. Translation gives CSVEGNEQFF.

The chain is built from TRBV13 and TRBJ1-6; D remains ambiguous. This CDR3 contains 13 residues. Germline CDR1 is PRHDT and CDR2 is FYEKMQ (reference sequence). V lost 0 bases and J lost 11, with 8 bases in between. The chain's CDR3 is CASSLGPLAPLHF. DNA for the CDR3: TGTGCCAGCAGCTTAGGTCCGTTGGCACCCCTCCACTTT. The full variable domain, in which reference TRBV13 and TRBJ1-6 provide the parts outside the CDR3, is AAGVIQSPRHLIKEKRETATLKCYPIPRHDTVYWYQQGPGQDPQFLISFYEKMQSDKGSIPDRFSAQQFSDYHSELNMSSLELGDSALYFCASSLGPLAPLHFGNGTRLTVT.

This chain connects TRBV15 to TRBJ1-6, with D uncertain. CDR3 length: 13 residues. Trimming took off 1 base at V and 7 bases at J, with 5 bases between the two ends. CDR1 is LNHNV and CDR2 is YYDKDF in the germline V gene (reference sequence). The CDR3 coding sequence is TGTGCCACCAGCAGAGTTGGAAATTCACCCCTCCACTTT. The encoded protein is CATSRVGNSPLHF.

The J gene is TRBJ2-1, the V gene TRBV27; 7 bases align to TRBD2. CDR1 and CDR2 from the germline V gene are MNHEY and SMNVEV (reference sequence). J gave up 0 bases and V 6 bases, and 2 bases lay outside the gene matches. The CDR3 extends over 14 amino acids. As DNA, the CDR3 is TGTGCCAGCAGAGCGGGGTCCTCCTACAATGAGCAGTTCTTC. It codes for CASRAGSSYNEQFF.

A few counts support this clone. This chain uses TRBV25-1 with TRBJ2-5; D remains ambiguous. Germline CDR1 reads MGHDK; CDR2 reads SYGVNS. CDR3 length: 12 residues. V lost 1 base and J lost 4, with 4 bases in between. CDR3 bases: TGTGCCAGCAGTGAATTACGAGAGACCCAGTACTTC. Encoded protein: CASSELRETQYF.

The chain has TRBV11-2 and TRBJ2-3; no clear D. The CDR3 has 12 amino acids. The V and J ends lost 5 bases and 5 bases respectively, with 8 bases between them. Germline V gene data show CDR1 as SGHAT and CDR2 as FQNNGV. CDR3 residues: CASSGEEDTQYF. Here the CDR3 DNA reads TGTGCCAGCAGCGGTGAGGAAGATACGCAGTATTTT.

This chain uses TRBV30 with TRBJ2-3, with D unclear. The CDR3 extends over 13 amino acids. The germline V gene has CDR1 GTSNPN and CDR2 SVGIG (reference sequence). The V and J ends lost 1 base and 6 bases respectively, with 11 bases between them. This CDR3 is CAWSATVGDTQYF. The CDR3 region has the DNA TGTGCCTGGAGTGCTACGGTAGGGGATACGCAGTATTTT.

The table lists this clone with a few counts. CDR3 region: CASSEWTGVSDTQYF. Written as DNA, the CDR3 is TGTGCCAGCAGTGAGTGGACAGGGGTTTCAGATACGCAGTATTTT. The chain uses TRBV2 and TRBJ2-3, with 9 bases lining up with TRBD1. This CDR3 is 15 amino acids long. V lost 3 bases and J lost 4; bases outside the gene matches: 5. The V gene's germline CDR1 is SNHLY and CDR2 FYNNEI.

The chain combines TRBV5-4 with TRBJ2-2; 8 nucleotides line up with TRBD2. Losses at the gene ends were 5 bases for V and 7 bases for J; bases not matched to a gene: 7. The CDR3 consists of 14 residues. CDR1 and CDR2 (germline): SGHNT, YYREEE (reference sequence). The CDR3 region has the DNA TGTGCCAGCAGTCCCCGGGGGGGGGACGGGGAGCTGTTTTTT. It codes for CASSPRGGDGELFF.